Listed here are 20 T cell receptor beta chains from one sample, sequenced in a study of blood T cell repertoires in COVID-19 (dated by TCRdb to 2019 to 2021). Library preparation employed the immunoSEQ multiplex PCR assay. This is the immuneACCESS table as TCRdb keeps it, with only in-frame sequences that have V and J called. A part of the clones is gone; compared with another copy, unresolved V genes explain less than half, and the rest is unexplained. The sample records about 160,000 clones, around 92% of which are singletons. About 2.8% of the sample is held by the ten biggest clonotypes. The specimen was peripheral blood. These receptors originate from a man in his 60s with acute or convalescent COVID-19.

The V and J genes are TRBV7-9 and TRBJ2-2, with D possibly being TRBD2 (6 bases). The V gene lost 4 bases and the J gene lost 4 bases, with 16 bases spanning the gap. Germline V CDR1 and CDR2: SEHNR, FQNEAQ (reference sequence). The CDR3 spans 16 residues. The CDR3 here is CASSSGTLLSTGELFF. As DNA, the CDR3 is TGTGCCAGCAGCTCCGGGACTCTCCTATCCACCGGGGAGCTGTTTTTT.

The gene calls are TRBV6-5 and TRBJ1-5; possible D gene TRBD1, 5 bases. This CDR3 has 15 amino acids. The V gene's germline CDR1 is MNHEY and CDR2 SVGAGI. Trimming left V 6 bases short and J 6 bases short, with 18 bases between. The chain's CDR3 is CASSTDSLQGQPQHF. The CDR3 DNA sequence: TGTGCCAGCAGCACCGACAGTCTGCAGGGTCAGCCCCAGCATTTT.

This clone is a singleton in its sample. This chain connects TRBV19 to TRBJ2-1, with TRBD1 identical over 9 bases. The CDR3 length is 15 residues. Germline values: CDR1 LNHDA, CDR2 SQIVND (reference sequence). The V and J ends lost 9 bases and 6 bases, in that order; junction bases with no gene match: 12. The CDR3 protein is CASNSGTGNSNEQFF. The CDR3 DNA sequence: TGTGCCAGCAATTCCGGGACAGGGAATTCCAATGAGCAGTTCTTC.

The chain is built from TRBV10-3 and TRBJ1-2; TRBD1 aligns across 10 bases. V shed 6 bases, J shed 2 bases, and the junction held 9 bases outside the gene matches. CDR3 length: 16 residues. In germline, CDR1 is ENHRY, CDR2 SYGVKD. CDR3 DNA: TGTGCCATCAGGGACCCGGGACAGGGGCCCAACTATGGCTACACCTTC. Its protein is CAIRDPGQGPNYGYTF.

This chain links TRBV7-9 with TRBJ1-1; D might be TRBD1 (5 bases). V was trimmed by 3 bases and J by 1 base, leaving 9 bases between them. Germline values: CDR1 SEHNR, CDR2 FQNEAQ (reference sequence). The CDR3 consists of 14 residues. The CDR3 loop reads CASSLEGRNTEAFF. In DNA, the CDR3 is TGTGCCAGCAGCTTGGAGGGGAGGAACACTGAAGCTTTCTTT.

This chain uses TRBV27 with TRBJ2-1; D remains ambiguous. CDR1 is MNHEY and CDR2 is SMNVEV in the germline V gene (reference sequence). V lost 0 bases to trimming and J lost 4 bases, with 7 bases between them. The CDR3 runs to 14 residues. CDR3 DNA sequence: TGTGCCAGCAGTTTATCGGGCAGTTACAATGAGCAGTTCTTC. As protein: CASSLSGSYNEQFF.

The CDR3 sequence: CASRITESGNTIYF. In DNA form, the CDR3 reads TGTGCCAGCAGGATTACCGAGTCTGGAAACACCATATATTTT. V usage is TRBV6-6 and J usage is TRBJ1-3; D remains unclear. CDR3 length equals 14 residues. Germline assignment: CDR1 MNHNY and CDR2 SVGAGI (reference sequence). Between the trimmed V and J ends, which lost 6 bases and 1 base, there was a span of 10 bases.

The chain combines TRBV6-5 with TRBJ1-2; 8 bases match TRBD1. The trim removed 0 bases at V and 3 bases at J, leaving 6 bases unmatched. This CDR3 has 16 amino acids. The germline CDR1 and CDR2 sequences are MNHEY and SVGAGI. CDR3 protein: CASSYSVTGAHYGYTF. For the CDR3, the DNA is TGTGCCAGCAGTTACTCAGTGACAGGGGCTCACTATGGCTACACCTTC.

This clone has only a few counts. The genes are TRBV18 and TRBJ1-1; 8 bases fit TRBD1. CDR3 length equals 14 residues. Trimming took 9 bases from V and 2 from J; bases not matched to a gene: 8. Germline CDR1 is KGHSH and CDR2 is LQKENI. This chain's CDR3 is CASKPGQENTEAFF. The CDR3, as DNA: TGTGCCAGTAAACCGGGACAGGAAAACACTGAAGCTTTCTTT.

This rearrangement joins TRBV9 to TRBJ2-5, with 9 bases that match TRBD2. This CDR3 is built from 16 residues. With 3 bases clipped from V and 3 bases from J, the junction kept 9 bases outside the gene matches. Germline CDR1 SGDLS, CDR2 YYNGEE. The CDR3 region is CASSDGSGGREETQYF. In nucleotides, the CDR3 is TGTGCCAGCAGCGATGGAAGCGGGGGGAGGGAAGAGACCCAGTACTTC.

This clone has only one observation. The chain is built from TRBV12-5 and TRBJ1-3; D unclear. V was trimmed by 8 bases and J by 3 bases, leaving 17 bases between them. The CDR3 has 15 amino acids. Per the germline V gene, CDR1 is LGHNT and CDR2 is FRNRAP. CDR3 DNA sequence: TGTGCTAGTTCGCAGAACCGCGGGATTGGAAACACCATATATTTT. Amino acids: CASSQNRGIGNTIYF.

The chain links TRBV30 to TRBJ1-3, with 8 bases aligning to TRBD1. CDR1 is GTSNPN, CDR2 SVGIG, per germline (reference sequence). This CDR3 contains 14 residues. V gave up 1 base and J gave up 6 bases; unmatched junction bases: 5. Here the CDR3 reads CAWSEGTGSNTIYF. In nucleotides, the CDR3 is TGTGCCTGGAGTGAGGGGACAGGTTCAAACACCATATATTTT.

The chain uses TRBV6-6 and TRBJ1-1; the match to TRBD1 covers 10 bases. This CDR3 has 14 amino acids. The ends lost 4 bases at V and 1 base at J; junction bases unmatched: 0. Germline V gives CDR1 MNHNY, CDR2 SVGAGI (reference sequence). The CDR3 DNA reads TGTGCCAGCAGTTGGACAGGGGGGAACACTGAAGCTTTCTTT. As protein: CASSWTGGNTEAFF.

The chain uses TRBV21-1 and TRBJ2-1; no DNA check was done on the table's D call, TRBD2. TRBV21-1 is a recognized pseudogene. CDR3 length equals 21 residues. As DNA, the CDR3 is TGTGCCAGCATCACCTGTGAACCGGGACTAGCCGATCCTAGCTCCTACAATGAGCAGTTCTTC. Its translation: CASITCEPGLADPSSYNEQFF.

V gene TRBV19 combines with J gene TRBJ2-3, with a possible D match to TRBD2 (6 bases). This CDR3 has 16 amino acids. In germline, CDR1 is LNHDA, CDR2 SQIVND (reference sequence). With 4 bases removed from V and 3 bases from J, the gap between germline ends came to 17 bases. The CDR3: CASSSSGTRGTDTQYF. CDR3 in DNA: TGTGCCAGTAGTAGCTCCGGGACCCGGGGGACAGATACGCAGTATTTT.

This clone came up once. V gene TRBV7-9 combines with J gene TRBJ1-2; 7 nucleotides agree with TRBD1. V lost 5 bases, J lost 5 bases, and 14 bases stayed unmatched. The CDR3 spans 16 residues. Germline V gene lookup returns CDR1 SEHNR and CDR2 FQNEAQ (reference sequence). The CDR3 sequence is CASSPNGKGAGYGYTF. The CDR3 DNA follows: TGTGCCAGCAGCCCGAACGGCAAGGGGGCGGGGTATGGCTACACCTTC.

This clone was counted a few times. V is TRBV7-2 and J is TRBJ1-4; D gene uncertain. Germline V gene data show CDR1 as SGHTA and CDR2 as FQGNSA. The CDR3 extends over 15 amino acids. V was trimmed by 2 bases and J by 7 bases, leaving 14 bases between them. In nucleotides, the CDR3 is TGTGCCAGCAGCTTAAGGCCGTTTGCTAGTGAAAAACTGTTTTTT. It is translated as CASSLRPFASEKLFF.

The chain links TRBV24-1 to TRBJ2-2; 10 bases are a match to TRBD1. V gave up 4 bases and J gave up 5 bases; unmatched junction bases: 6. The CDR3 totals 16 residues. CDR1 is KGHDR and CDR2 is SFDVKD in the germline V gene. The CDR3 DNA is TGTGCCACCAGTGACCCGGACAGGGGGTGGACCGGGGAGCTGTTTTTT. It is translated as CATSDPDRGWTGELFF.

This chain connects TRBV9 to TRBJ1-1; 7 bases fit TRBD1. The CDR3 is 14 residues long. V dropped 4 bases and J dropped 4; count of bases not matched to a gene: 7. CDR1 is SGDLS, CDR2 YYNGEE, per germline. CDR3 in DNA: TGTGCCAGCAGCAAAGGACAGGCCAGCACTGAAGCTTTCTTT. This encodes CASSKGQASTEAFF.

The rearrangement links TRBV18 to TRBJ1-3; the match to TRBD1 covers 10 bases. V gave up 3 bases and J gave up 1 base; unmatched junction bases: 0. CDR3 length: 15 residues. Per the germline V gene, CDR1 is KGHSH and CDR2 is LQKENI. CDR3 in amino acids: CASSPDRGSGNTIYF. CDR3 nucleotide sequence: TGTGCCAGCTCACCGGACAGGGGGTCTGGAAACACCATATATTTT.